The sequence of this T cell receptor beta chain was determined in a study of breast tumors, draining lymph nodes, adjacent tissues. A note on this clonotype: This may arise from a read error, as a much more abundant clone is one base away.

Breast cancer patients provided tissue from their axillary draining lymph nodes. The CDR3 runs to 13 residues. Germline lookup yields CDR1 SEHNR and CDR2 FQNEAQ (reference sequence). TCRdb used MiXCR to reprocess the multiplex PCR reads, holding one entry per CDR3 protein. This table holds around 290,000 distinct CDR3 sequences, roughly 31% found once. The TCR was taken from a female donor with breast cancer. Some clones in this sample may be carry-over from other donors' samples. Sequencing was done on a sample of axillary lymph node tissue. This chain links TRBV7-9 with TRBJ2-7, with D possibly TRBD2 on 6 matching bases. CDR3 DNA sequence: TGTGCCAGCAGCAAAAGGGACTTCGACGAGCGGTACTTC. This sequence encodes CASSKRDFDERYF.